Below, 26 T cell receptor beta chains from the same sample are listed, as sequenced in a study of OX40 agonist ivuxolimab in advanced cancers. Only in-frame clones appear in the TCRdb table, and some are missing; sequencing was by immunoSEQ multiplex PCR. The sample holds tens of thousands of clones, 89% seen once. The material sequenced was CD4+ or CD8+ T cells sorted from blood, taken in a trial of the OX40 agonist ivuxolimab. The receptor set was obtained from an adult with an advanced solid tumor such as melanoma, head and neck, liver or kidney cancer.

This sequence joins TRBV5-4 and TRBJ1-2; TRBD1 matches 9 bases. V lost 1 base to trimming and J lost 7 bases; unmatched junction nucleotides: 8. Germline V lookup: CDR1 SGHNT, CDR2 YYREEE (reference sequence). CDR3 length: 15 amino acids. The chain's CDR3 is CASSLPTGGDSGYTF. Written as DNA, the CDR3 is TGTGCCAGCAGCTTGCCGACAGGGGGAGATAGTGGCTACACCTTC.

The chain uses TRBV6-6 and TRBJ1-1, with TRBD1 matching 7 bases. Unmatched junction bases numbered 8, after V lost 5 bases and J lost 5 bases. Germline CDR1 is MNHNY and CDR2 is SVGAGI (reference sequence). This CDR3 is built from 14 residues. DNA for the CDR3: TGTGCCAGCAGTACGGGACAGAGAGTTACTGAAGCTTTCTTT. Translated, it gives CASSTGQRVTEAFF.

The chain recombines TRBV11-3 with TRBJ2-3, with D unclear. Per the germline V gene, CDR1 is SGHNT and CDR2 is YENEEA. This CDR3 is built from 12 residues. Trimming took off 4 bases at V and 9 bases at J, with 11 bases between the two ends. CDR3 sequence: CASSYGQSTQYF. In DNA, the CDR3 is TGTGCCAGCAGCTACGGGCAATCCACGCAGTATTTT.

This chain joins TRBV5-6 and TRBJ2-4, with D maybe TRBD2 (5 bases). V was trimmed by 2 bases and J by 1 base, leaving 10 bases between them. The germline CDR1 and CDR2 sequences are SGHDT and YYEEEE. This CDR3 is 15 amino acids long. In DNA, the CDR3 is TGTGCCAGCAGCTTCCGGGGAATTGCCAAAAACATTCAGTACTTC. Its protein product is CASSFRGIAKNIQYF.

V and J are TRBV19 and TRBJ2-7, with D hard to call. CDR1 and CDR2 from the germline V gene are LNHDA and SQIVND (reference sequence). This CDR3 region has 14 residues. V was cut by 5 bases and J by 1 base, with 12 bases left in between. The CDR3 here is CASSRLTSSYEQYF. CDR3 coding DNA: TGTGCCAGTAGTCGGCTTACATCGTCCTACGAGCAGTACTTC.

The CDR3 loop reads CADRLAGGKQFF. For the CDR3, the DNA is TGTGCCGACCGACTAGCGGGAGGGAAACAGTTCTTC. The chain uses TRBV2 and TRBJ2-1; 14 nucleotides align to TRBD2. The CDR3 covers 12 residues. CDR1 SNHLY and CDR2 FYNNEI come from the germline V gene. Unmatched junction bases numbered 7, after V lost 11 bases and J lost 13 bases.

The chain links TRBV20-1 to TRBJ1-2, with D possibly TRBD1 on 5 matching bases. Germline CDR1 reads DFQATT; CDR2 reads SNEGSKA (reference sequence). V was pared by 5 bases and J by 2 bases, with 6 bases between. The CDR3 is made up of 11 amino acids. DNA of the CDR3: TGCAGTGCTTGGGGGAACTATGGCTACACCTTC. Translation gives CSAWGNYGYTF.

The rearrangement uses TRBV11-2 and TRBJ2-1; D not resolved. CDR1 and CDR2 (germline): SGHAT, FQNNGV. V lost 3 bases and J 0 bases, leaving 12 bases between the germline ends. This CDR3 contains 16 residues. CDR3 in DNA: TGTGCCAGCAGCTTGGGATCTCGGAGCTCCTACAATGAGCAGTTCTTC. Its translation is CASSLGSRSSYNEQFF. The full variable domain, its missing parts supplied by reference TRBV11-2 and TRBJ2-1, is EAGVAQSPRYKIIEKRQSVAFWCNPISGHATLYWYQQILGQGPKLLIQFQNNGVVDDSQLPKDRFSAERLKGVDSTLKIQPAKLEDSAVYLCASSLGSRSSYNEQFFGPGTRLTVL.

The J gene is TRBJ2-1, the V gene TRBV19; the D call may be TRBD1 or TRBD2 (5 bases each). The V gene lost 5 bases and the J gene lost 15 bases, with 23 bases spanning the gap. Germline CDR1 and CDR2: LNHDA and SQIVND (reference sequence). There are 14 residues in the CDR3. Here the CDR3 DNA reads TGTGCCAGTAGTTCCTCCGGGACGCGATTTCGTCGGTTCTTC. It translates to CASSSSGTRFRRFF.

The V call is TRBV6-1, the J call TRBJ1-5; no clear D gene. The CDR3 consists of 13 residues. Germline values: CDR1 MNHNS, CDR2 SASEGT. V dropped 2 bases and J dropped 9 bases, with 11 bases sitting between them. CDR3 protein: CASSERPEWPQHF. As DNA, the CDR3 is TGTGCCAGCAGTGAACGGCCGGAATGGCCCCAGCATTTT.

The rearrangement links TRBV18 to TRBJ2-7, with 10 bases lining up with TRBD2. This CDR3 is built from 16 residues. V gave up 1 base and J gave up 0 bases; unmatched junction bases: 3. CDR1 and CDR2 (germline): KGHSH, LQKENI. The CDR3 protein is CASSPLSGGSSYEQYF. CDR3 DNA: TGTGCCAGCTCACCACTTAGCGGGGGGTCCTCCTACGAGCAGTACTTC.

This sequence joins TRBV28 and TRBJ2-5; D is undetermined. Trimming took off 4 bases at V and 5 bases at J, with 8 bases between the two ends. Germline V gene lookup returns CDR1 MDHEN and CDR2 SYDVKM. The CDR3 loop spans 12 amino acids. The CDR3 protein is CASSSGLETQYF. The CDR3 nucleotides read TGTGCCAGCAGTTCAGGTTTGGAGACCCAGTACTTC. The full variable domain, its missing parts supplied by reference TRBV28 and TRBJ2-5, is DVKVTQSSRYLVKRTGEKVFLECVQDMDHENMFWYRQDPGLGLRLIYFSYDVKMKEKGDIPEGYSVSREKKERFSLILESASTNQTSMYLCASSSGLETQYFGPGTRLLVL.

This clone was seen only a few times. This chain joins TRBV6-1 and TRBJ1-6; no clear D gene. The CDR3 consists of 12 residues. V was pared by 7 bases and J by 7 bases, with 8 bases between. In germline, CDR1 is MNHNS, CDR2 SASEGT. For the CDR3, the DNA is TGTGCCAGCATCGGACCCAATTCACCCCTCCACTTT. This encodes CASIGPNSPLHF.

The chain combines TRBV19 with TRBJ2-1, with unresolved D. The germline V and J ends were trimmed by 1 base and 4 bases, with 8 bases remaining between them. Looked up from germline, CDR1 is LNHDA and CDR2 is SQIVND (reference sequence). The CDR3 is 14 residues long. Written as DNA, the CDR3 is TGTGCCAGTAGTATAGGCCTCGGGTACAATGAGCAGTTCTTC. Its translation is CASSIGLGYNEQFF.

This chain links TRBV4-3 with TRBJ2-5; 15 nucleotides match TRBD2. J lost 5 bases, V lost 0 bases, and 7 bases had no gene match. The CDR3 contains 18 residues. Germline CDR1 LGHNA, CDR2 YSLEER. CDR3 nucleotide sequence: TGCGCCAGCAGCCAAGAAGGACTAGCGGGAGGGCCGGGTGAGACCCAGTACTTC. Protein product: CASSQEGLAGGPGETQYF.

The gene calls are TRBV29-1 and TRBJ2-7; D possibly corresponds to TRBD2 (7 bases). Germline CDR1 and CDR2: SQVTM and ANQGSEA. CDR3 length equals 14 residues. V was trimmed by 4 bases and J by 2 bases, leaving 15 bases between them. The chain's CDR3 is CSVGAGRGPYEQYF. The CDR3 DNA follows: TGCAGCGTTGGGGCGGGGCGGGGGCCCTACGAGCAGTACTTC.

The chain joins TRBV10-3 to TRBJ1-4, with D possibly matching TRBD1 (6 bases). V lost 5 bases, J lost 4 bases, and 11 bases lay in between. Germline V gene data show CDR1 as ENHRY and CDR2 as SYGVKD. The CDR3 is 14 amino acids. In DNA, the CDR3 is TGTGCCATCAGTCCTGACAGGCTTAATGAAAAACTGTTTTTT. Encoded protein: CAISPDRLNEKLFF.

The gene calls are TRBV6-4 and TRBJ2-2; 11 bases are a match to TRBD2. With 4 bases clipped from V and 6 bases from J, the junction kept 7 bases outside the gene matches. Germline V gene data show CDR1 as MRHNA and CDR2 as SNTAGT. The CDR3 spans 16 residues. The CDR3 here is CASSALAGGVSGELFF. CDR3 nucleotides: TGTGCCAGCAGTGCTCTAGCGGGAGGTGTCTCCGGGGAGCTGTTTTTT.

This chain links TRBV4-1 with TRBJ2-5; perhaps TRBD1 as D (6 bases). Germline CDR1 is MGHRA and CDR2 is YSYEKL. The CDR3 totals 15 residues. Between the trimmed V and J ends, which lost 0 bases and 7 bases, there was a span of 15 bases. CDR3 amino acids: CASSQDLRGLGTQYF. The DNA for the CDR3 is TGCGCCAGCAGCCAAGATCTAAGGGGGTTAGGGACCCAGTACTTC.

The V gene is TRBV6-1, the J gene TRBJ2-5; TRBD1 aligns across 7 bases. The germline CDR1 and CDR2 sequences are MNHNS and SASEGT. This CDR3 spans 13 amino acids. V trimming: 6 bases; J trimming: 1 base; junction bases outside the gene matches: 2. Written as DNA, the CDR3 is TGTGCCAGCAGCTGGACAGGCCAAGAGACCCAGTACTTC. It codes for CASSWTGQETQYF.

This chain connects TRBV5-1 to TRBJ1-6, with D unresolved. V was pared by 0 bases and J by 7 bases, with 14 bases between. The germline V gene encodes CDR1 SGHRS and CDR2 YFSETQ. This CDR3 contains 16 residues. The CDR3 DNA reads TGCGCCAGCAGCTTGGCCGGTGTCGAAAGGAATTCACCCCTCCACTTT. Translating gives CASSLAGVERNSPLHF. Full variable domain (remainder filled in from reference TRBV5-1 and TRBJ1-6): KAGVTQTPRYLIKTRGQQVTLSCSPISGHRSVSWYQQTPGQGLQFLFEYFSETQRNKGNFPGRFSGRQFSNSRSEMNVSTLELGDSALYLCASSLAGVERNSPLHFGNGTRLTVT.

The V and J genes are TRBV15 and TRBJ1-1; D ambiguous. The germline CDR1 and CDR2 sequences are LNHNV and YYDKDF (reference sequence). V was cut by 0 bases and J by 4 bases, with 9 bases left in between. The CDR3 runs to 14 residues. DNA of the CDR3: TGTGCCACCAGCAGAGATATGATGGTCACTGAAGCTTTCTTT. It codes for CATSRDMMVTEAFF.

The gene calls are TRBV6-1 and TRBJ2-5, with D unresolved. V lost 8 bases, J lost 1 base, and 8 bases lay in between. Per the germline V gene, CDR1 is MNHNS and CDR2 is SASEGT. The CDR3 loop spans 12 amino acids. The CDR3 protein is CASGWAQETQYF. The DNA for the CDR3 is TGTGCCAGCGGTTGGGCCCAAGAGACCCAGTACTTC.

This clone was picked up one time. This sequence joins TRBV28 and TRBJ1-1, with 7 nucleotides matching TRBD1. The length of the CDR3 is 16 residues. CDR1 is MDHEN and CDR2 is SYDVKM in the germline V gene. V lost 4 bases, J lost 6 bases, and 14 bases stayed unmatched. The DNA for the CDR3 is TGTGCCAGCAGTTCCCCCCCCGGGACAGCGGACCCTGAAGCTTTCTTT. It codes for CASSSPPGTADPEAFF.

The rearrangement uses TRBV28 and TRBJ1-2; D uncertain. The CDR3 runs 11 residues. Trimming removed 5 bases at V and 8 bases at J, with 9 bases between. The germline CDR1 and CDR2 sequences are MDHEN and SYDVKM. The CDR3 here is CASSPTEGYTF. In nucleotides, the CDR3 is TGTGCCAGCAGTCCTACGGAAGGCTACACCTTC.

This clone was observed a handful of times. The genes are TRBV4-1 and TRBJ1-5; weak D call: TRBD1 (6 bases). The germline V and J ends were trimmed by 0 bases and 6 bases, with 12 bases remaining between them. The CDR3 is 15 amino acids. Germline V CDR1 and CDR2: MGHRA, YSYEKL. Written as DNA, the CDR3 is TGCGCCAGCAGCCAAGACTACAGGGTAGGTCAGCCCCAGCATTTT. Protein: CASSQDYRVGQPQHF.